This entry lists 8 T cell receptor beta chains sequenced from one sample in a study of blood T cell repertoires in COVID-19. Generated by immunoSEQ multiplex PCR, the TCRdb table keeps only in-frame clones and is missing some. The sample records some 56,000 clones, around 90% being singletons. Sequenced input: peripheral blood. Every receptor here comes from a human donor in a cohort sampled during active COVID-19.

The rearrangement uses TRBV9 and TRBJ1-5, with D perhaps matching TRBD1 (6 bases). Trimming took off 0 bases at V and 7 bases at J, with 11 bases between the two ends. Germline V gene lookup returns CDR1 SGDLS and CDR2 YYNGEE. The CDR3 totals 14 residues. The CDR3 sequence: CASSVGGGGQPQHF. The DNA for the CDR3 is TGTGCCAGCAGCGTAGGAGGGGGGGGGCAGCCCCAGCATTTT.

CDR3 nucleotides: TGCAGTGCTGGGGGAGGTGAGCAGTTCTTC. It specifies CSAGGGEQFF. The J gene is TRBJ2-1, the V gene TRBV20-1; a weak D match, TRBD2 (6 bases). Trimming cost V 5 bases and J 9 bases, with 8 bases left between them. This CDR3 is built from 10 residues. Germline V gene sequence: CDR1 DFQATT, CDR2 SNEGSKA (reference sequence).

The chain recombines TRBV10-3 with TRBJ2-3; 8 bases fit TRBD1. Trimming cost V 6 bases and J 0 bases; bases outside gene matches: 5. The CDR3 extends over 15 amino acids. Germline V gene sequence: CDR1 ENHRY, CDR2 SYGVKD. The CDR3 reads CAIRGTGPSTDTQYF. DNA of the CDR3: TGTGCCATCAGGGGGACAGGACCTAGCACAGATACGCAGTATTTT.

Written as DNA, the CDR3 is TGTGCCAGTAGTATAGCGGGAGGGGCCAACTTGAGGAACTATGGCTACACCTTC. Protein sequence: CASSIAGGANLRNYGYTF. This chain uses TRBV19 with TRBJ1-2, with a tentative D call TRBD1 (5 bases). CDR3 length: 18 amino acids. Germline loops: CDR1 LNHDA, CDR2 SQIVND (reference sequence). Trimming left V 1 base short and J 2 bases short, with 20 bases between. The full variable domain, with the rest looked up from reference TRBV19 and TRBJ1-2, is DGGITQSPKYLFRKEGQNVTLSCEQNLNHDAMYWYRQDPGQGLRLIYYSQIVNDFQKGDIAEGYSVSREKKESFPLTVTSAQKNPTAFYLCASSIAGGANLRNYGYTFGSGTRLTVV.

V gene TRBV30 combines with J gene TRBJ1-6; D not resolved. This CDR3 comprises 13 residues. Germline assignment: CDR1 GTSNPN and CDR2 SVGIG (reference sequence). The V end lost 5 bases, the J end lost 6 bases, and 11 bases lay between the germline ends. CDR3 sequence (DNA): TGTGCCTGGGAATACAGAGTTAATTCACCCCTCCACTTT. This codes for CAWEYRVNSPLHF.

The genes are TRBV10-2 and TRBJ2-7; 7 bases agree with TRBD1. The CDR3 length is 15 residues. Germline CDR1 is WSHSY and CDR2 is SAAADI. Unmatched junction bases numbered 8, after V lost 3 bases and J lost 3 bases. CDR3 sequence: CASSDQGEYYYEQYF. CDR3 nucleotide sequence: TGCGCCAGCAGTGACCAGGGGGAGTATTACTACGAGCAGTACTTC.

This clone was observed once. The CDR3 protein is CASSGGARGEKLFF. For the CDR3, the DNA is TGTGCCAGCAGCGGCGGGGCGCGTGGTGAAAAACTGTTTTTT. J is TRBJ1-4 and V is TRBV6-5, with D perhaps matching TRBD1 (5 bases). CDR1 is MNHEY and CDR2 is SVGAGI in the germline V gene. CDR3 length equals 14 residues. Trimming took off 6 bases at V and 7 bases at J, with 15 bases between the two ends.

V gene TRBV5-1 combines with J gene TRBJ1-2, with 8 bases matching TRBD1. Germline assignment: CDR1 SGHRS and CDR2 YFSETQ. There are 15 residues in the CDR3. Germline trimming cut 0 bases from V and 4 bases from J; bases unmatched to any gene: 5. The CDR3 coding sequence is TGCGCCAGCAGCTTGGTTCAGGGGGCGACCTATGGCTACACCTTC. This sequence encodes CASSLVQGATYGYTF.